This TCR beta chain appears in the sequencing data of a study of brain T cells in children with intractable seizures. Concerning this clone: What it binds is not known.

CDR1 and CDR2 from the germline V gene are SNHLY and FYNNEI. V lost 8 bases to trimming and J lost 0 bases, with 8 bases between them. This CDR3 comprises 13 residues. Study-level findings and limits: Pre-surgery blood may have been undersampled, hiding some clones.

Assay used: immunoSEQ multiplex PCR; TCRdb lists only in-frame clones, some missing. The table includes 110,000 or so clones, roughly 92% detected once. The TCR comes from a boy under two years old with hemimegalencephaly and intractable seizures. J is TRBJ2-1 and V is TRBV2, with D uncertain. Sequenced here: peripheral blood, sampled at surgery. The CDR3 coding sequence is TGTGCCAGCGGACGGGTCTCCTACAATGAGCAGTTCTTC. It is translated as CASGRVSYNEQFF.